The T cell receptor beta chain described here comes from a study of T cells after yellow fever vaccination. Whole-study context: Fractions of low cell number were prepared using SMART-Seq v4 Ultra Low Input. General study results and limits: Researchers cautioned that FACS-sorted repertoires could harbor abundant clonotypes contaminating from the bulk population. After the booster, roughly 96% of CD4 and 88% of CD8 primary-response clones were re-detected.

This clonotype has more than one count but fewer than ten. What it binds is not known. Template-switching 5'RACE yielded the TCR cDNA; a universal primer site and UMIs were added in the process. One entry per CDR3 protein results from TCRdb running MiXCR on the 5' RACE reads. The repertoire consists of fewer than 350,000 distinct CDR3 sequences, with approximately 4% occurring once and the leading ten covering roughly a fifth. The V end was cut by 1 base, the J end by 0 bases, with 12 bases between. In germline, CDR1 is LGHNA, CDR2 YNFKEQ. This CDR3 has 16 amino acids. This specimen was PBMCs, taken 15 days after the yellow fever booster vaccination. The TCR originated in a man in his late teens or twenties who received the YFV17D yellow fever vaccine. This chain joins TRBV4-2 and TRBJ2-5, with no clear D. DNA of the CDR3: TGTGCCAGCAGCCAAGGTAGCCGGGTTAACCAAGAGACCCAGTACTTC. It yields the protein CASSQGSRVNQETQYF.